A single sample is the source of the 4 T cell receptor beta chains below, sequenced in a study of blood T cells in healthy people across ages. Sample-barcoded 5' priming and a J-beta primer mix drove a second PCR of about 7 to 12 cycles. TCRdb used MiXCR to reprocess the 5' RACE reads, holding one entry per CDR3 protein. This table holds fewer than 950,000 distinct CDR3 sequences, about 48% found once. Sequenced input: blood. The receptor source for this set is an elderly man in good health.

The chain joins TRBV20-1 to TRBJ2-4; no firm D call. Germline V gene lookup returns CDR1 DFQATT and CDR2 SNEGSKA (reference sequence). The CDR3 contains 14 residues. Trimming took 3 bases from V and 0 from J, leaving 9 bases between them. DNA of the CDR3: TGCAGTGCTAGCGCAGGCTTAGCCAAAAACATTCAGTACTTC. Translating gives CSASAGLAKNIQYF.

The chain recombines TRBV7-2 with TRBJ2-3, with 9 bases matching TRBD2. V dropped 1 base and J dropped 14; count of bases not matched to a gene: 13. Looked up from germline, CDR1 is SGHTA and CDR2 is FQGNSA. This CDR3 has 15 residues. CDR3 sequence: CASSLDGSGRRYTYF. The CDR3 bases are TGTGCCAGCAGCTTAGATGGTAGCGGGAGAAGATACACGTATTTT.

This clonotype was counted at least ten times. The CDR3 DNA sequence: TGTGCCAGCAGCCCCGAGGGAGATAACTATGGCTACACCTTC. Translated: CASSPEGDNYGYTF. The chain combines TRBV4-2 with TRBJ1-2; D not resolved. The germline CDR1 and CDR2 sequences are LGHNA and YNFKEQ. Trimming took 4 bases from V and 1 from J, leaving 10 bases between them. The CDR3 has 14 residues.

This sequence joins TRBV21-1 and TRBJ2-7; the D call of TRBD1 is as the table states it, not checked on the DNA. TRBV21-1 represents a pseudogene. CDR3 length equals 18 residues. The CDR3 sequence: CASSKAQGNGAQSHEQYF. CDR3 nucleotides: TGTGCCAGCAGCAAAGCGCAGGGGAACGGGGCGCAGTCCCACGAGCAGTACTTC.